The T cell receptor beta chain under discussion was sequenced for a study of long-term antiretroviral therapy in people with HIV. Looking at the study overall: When the earliest samples were collected, ART was typically delayed until CD4 counts fell.

This clone was seen only a few times. The assay used was immunoSEQ (version v3.0), run at survey level. Per-sample TRB depth target: about 40,000-55,000 T-cell genomes. Here immunoSEQ multiplex PCR was the method, and the copy in TCRdb shows in-frame clones only, minus some. Among some 40,000 clones listed, about 90% were seen once. V trimming: 5 bases; J trimming: 5 bases; junction bases outside the gene matches: 6. Germline V CDR1 and CDR2: SGHVS, FNYEAQ. The CDR3 loop spans 15 amino acids. This receptor was taken from a woman aged 45-59 years with HIV. Sample: unsorted PBMCs, taken 1.2 years after starting antiretroviral therapy. The chain combines TRBV7-6 with TRBJ1-6; 7 nucleotides line up with TRBD1. The CDR3 DNA reads TGTGCCAGCAGCACCCGGGACAGAGATAATTCACCCCTCCACTTT. Protein sequence: CASSTRDRDNSPLHF.